This TCR beta chain was documented in a study of blood T cell repertoires in COVID-19. Profiling relied on immunoSEQ multiplex PCR, and the TCRdb table lists in-frame clones only, not all of them. The sample includes 200,000 to 300,000 clones, around 89% of them seen just once. The CDR3 contains 16 residues. The chain recombines TRBV21-1 with TRBJ2-7; TRBD1, the D gene given by the table, was not confirmed from the DNA. TRBV21-1 is a pseudogene locus. The sequenced sample was PBMCs or T cells enriched from blood (not recorded which). The receptor comes from a middle-aged man who had recovered from COVID-19. CDR3 coding DNA: TGTGCCAGCACCTCGGATGGGGGACAGAGCTCCTACGAGCAGTACTTC. Translated, it gives CASTSDGGQSSYEQYF.